The clone carrying this TCR beta chain was recorded at least ten times. These data come from a study of T-cell reconstitution after alpha-beta-depleted transplantation in children. Unique molecular identifiers were used in preparing the TCRbeta library. One entry per CDR3 protein, called by TCRdb with MiXCR from the PCR reads. The sample lists approximately 300,000 distinct CDR3 sequences; about 9.9% were seen once. Trimming stripped 6 bases from V and 2 bases from J, with 19 bases between. The germline gives CDR1 GTSNPN, CDR2 SVGIG (reference sequence). The CDR3 totals 16 residues. This chain uses TRBV30 with TRBJ2-2; maybe TRBD2 (5 bases). This TCR was sampled from a male patient aged 2 to 10 who had a stem cell transplant for chronic granulomatous disease, so the T cells may come from the graft donor. Sample: peripheral blood, taken 180 days after TCRalphabeta/CD19-depleted stem cell transplant. The chain's CDR3 is CACLFSASLNTGELFF. In DNA form, the CDR3 reads TGTGCCTGCCTTTTTTCGGCTAGCCTCAACACCGGGGAGCTGTTTTTT.